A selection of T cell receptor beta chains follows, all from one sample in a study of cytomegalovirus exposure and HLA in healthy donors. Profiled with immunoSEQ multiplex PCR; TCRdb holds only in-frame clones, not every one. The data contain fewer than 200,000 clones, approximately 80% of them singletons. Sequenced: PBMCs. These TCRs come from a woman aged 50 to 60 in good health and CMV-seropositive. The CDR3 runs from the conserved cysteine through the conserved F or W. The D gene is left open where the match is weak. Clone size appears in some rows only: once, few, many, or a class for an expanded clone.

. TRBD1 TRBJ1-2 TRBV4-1 TGCGCCAGCAGCTATCCGGGACAGGGGGCTGATGGCTACACCTTC CASSYPGQGADGYTF
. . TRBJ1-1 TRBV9 TGTGCCAGCAGCGTAGGTCCCGGTATGAACACTGAAGCTTTCTTT CASSVGPGMNTEAFF
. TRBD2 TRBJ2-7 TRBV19 TGTGCCAGTAGTCCATTGGGTAGCGGGAGTCGGGTCTACGAGCAGTACTTC CASSPLGSGSRVYEQYF
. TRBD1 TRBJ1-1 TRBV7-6 TGTGCCAGCAGCCGGACAGGGGACACTGAAGCTTTCTTT CASSRTGDTEAFF
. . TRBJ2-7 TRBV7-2 TGTGCCAGCAGCTCCCACTACGAGCAGTACTTC CASSSHYEQYF
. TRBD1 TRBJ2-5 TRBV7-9 TGTGCCAGCAGCTTGACAGGGTATCAAGAGACCCAGTACTTC CASSLTGYQETQYF
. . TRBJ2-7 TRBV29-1 TGCAGCGTCGACCGGGTCGGAGCCTACGAGCAGTACTTC CSVDRVGAYEQYF
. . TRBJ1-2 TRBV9 TGTGCCAGCAGCGTAGGGGGGGGCCCCTCGGGATATAACTATGGCTACACCTTC CASSVGGGPSGYNYGYTF
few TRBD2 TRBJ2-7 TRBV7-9 TGTGCCAGCAGCCAGACTAGCGCGAGCTCCTACGAGCAGTACTTC CASSQTSASSYEQYF
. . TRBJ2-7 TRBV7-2 TGTGCCAGCGGGGCTGGGTGGGGCTCCTACGAGCAGTACTTC CASGAGWGSYEQYF